This T cell receptor (beta chain) is from a study of regulatory T cells in long-lasting Graves disease. Findings and caveats of the study: Favored gene segments in persistent disease were TRBV28, TRBJ1-2 and TRBJ2-5.

Germline V gene data show CDR1 as DFQATT and CDR2 as SNEGSKA (reference sequence). The CDR3 extends over 16 amino acids. V was cut by 0 bases and J by 4 bases, with 17 bases left in between. The TCR beta library used iRepertoire HTBI primers with Arm-PCR amplification of CDR3. One entry per CDR3 protein results from TCRdb running MiXCR on the multiplex PCR reads. Of 580,000 or so distinct CDR3 sequences in the sample, around 15% were seen once. Noted time point: newly diagnosed GD, antithyroid drugs for less than 3 months. With RNA extracted from PBMCs as input, the TCR library was made. Notes on this clonotype: No antigen is known for it.

The same sample was also used in a study of T cells in Graves' hyperthyroidism and ophthalmopathy. That work states: HTBI primers were employed in a first-round RT-PCR of the TCR CDR3. In the analysis, a 13 V-J model separated ophthalmopathy from stable hyperthyroidism.

The specimen was peripheral blood mononuclear cells (PBMCs), collected at new diagnosis, from a patient treated with antithyroid drugs. This receptor was identified in a young man with Graves disease. This chain uses TRBV20-1 with TRBJ2-3, with D tentatively TRBD2 (5 bases). CDR3 sequence (DNA): TGCAGTGCTAGAGATGAATTGCGGCTAGCCGCAGATACGCAGTATTTT. Amino acids: CSARDELRLAADTQYF.